This T cell receptor (beta chain) appears in the sequencing data of a study of cytotoxic CD8 clonotypes in ibrutinib-treated CLL. The overall study: Each sample contained, on average, approximately 230,000 productive templates and 94,000 or so productive rearrangements.

Note on this clone: Its antigen remains unknown.

Trimming took off 2 bases at V and 8 bases at J, with 15 bases between the two ends. This CDR3 has 14 residues. CDR1 and CDR2 (germline): MNHEY, SVGAGI. Study-wide results and caveats: Investigators sampled sustained-remission and progressing patients at differing times. Few clonotypes were public, and these shrank or held steady under treatment. At progression, clonality fell back toward baseline after rising at ibrutinib response.

The repertoire was sequenced with immunoSEQ multiplex PCR; TCRdb's copy has only in-frame clones and lacks some. This repertoire shows roughly 170,000 clones, about four fifths found once; its top ten account for roughly 4.5%. The rearrangement uses TRBV6-5 and TRBJ1-2; a possible D gene is TRBD1 (5 bases). This receptor was identified in a human donor with chronic lymphocytic leukemia. Sample: PBMCs, taken after 24 months of ibrutinib treatment. CDR3 DNA sequence: TGTGCCAGCAGTTACCAGGGAGGGGTCGAAGGCTACACCTTC. Encoded protein: CASSYQGGVEGYTF.